One sample yielded the 19 T cell receptor beta chains listed below, sequenced in a study of T cell clonality in common variable immunodeficiency. The study's findings and limits: Fewer deletions and N-nucleotide insertions were reportedly seen in common variable immunodeficiency TCR beta sequences.

The protocol was immunoSEQ multiplex PCR, while the TCRdb copy is restricted to in-frame clones and leaves out a portion. The sample has around 33,000 clones, none seen only once. These receptors have no known antigen. Sequencing used peripheral blood mononuclear cells. These receptors were obtained from a human donor with common variable immunodeficiency.

This clone was recorded many times. The read ends 3 residues shy of where the CDR3 ends; the end is completed using the germline J gene. The rearrangement joins TRBV24-1 to TRBJ2-1, with TRBD2 matching 7 bases. The CDR3 consists of 16 residues. Germline V lookup: CDR1 KGHDR, CDR2 SFDVKD. J was trimmed by 0 bases and V by 5 bases; bases with no gene match: 6. CDR3: CATSATGGGSYNEQFF. The sequenced CDR3 bases are TGTGCCACCAGTGCCACGGGGGGAGGCTCCTACAATGAG.

In its sample, this clone was seen many times. The read halts 3 residues ahead of the CDR3 end, with the missing end drawn from the germline J gene. The rearrangement links TRBV12-3 or TRBV12-4 to TRBJ1-5, with 8 bases identical to TRBD1. The J segment lost 0 bases and the V segment lost 3 bases, leaving 13 bases of the junction unmatched. CDR3 length: 19 amino acids. The sequenced CDR3 bases are TGTGCCAGCAGTTTCGAAACCAGGACAGGGAGCTATAGCAATCAGCCC. Translated, it gives CASSFETRTGSYSNQP. The entire CDR3 sequence reads CASSFETRTGSYSNQPQHF.

This clone was observed a few times. The read stops 3 residues short of the end of the CDR3; the missing end is completed from the germline J gene. The chain uses TRBV7-6 and TRBJ2-6; TRBD1 matches at 9 bases. V lost 3 bases, J lost 1 base, and 7 bases stayed unmatched. This CDR3 has 18 residues. From germline, CDR1 is SGHVS and CDR2 FNYEAQ. The CDR3 DNA, read in part, is TGTGCCAGCAGCTTGGACAGGGGATCTTTTTCTGGGGCCAACGTC. This encodes CASSLDRGSFSGANV. The complete CDR3 protein is CASSLDRGSFSGANVLTF.

This clone was counted many times. The CDR3 sequence is CASSTYRDRVDQPQHF. The CDR3 DNA, read in part, is TGTGCCAGTAGTACCTATAGGGACAGGGTGGATCAGCCC. The chain recombines TRBV19 with TRBJ1-5; 9 nucleotides agree with TRBD1. The read falls 3 residues short of the CDR3 end, and the missing part is taken from the germline J gene. From germline, CDR1 is LNHDA and CDR2 SQIVND (reference sequence). The CDR3 runs to 16 residues. V was pared by 4 bases and J by 5 bases, with 9 bases of the junction left unmatched.

By sample fraction, this clone is medium-sized. The DNA ends 3 residues before the CDR3 does, and the rest of the CDR3 is filled in from the germline J gene. The chain recombines TRBV10-3 with TRBJ1-1, with 7 bases that match TRBD1. The ends lost 2 bases at V and 6 bases at J; junction bases unmatched: 9. The CDR3 length is 15 residues. Per the germline V gene, CDR1 is ENHRY and CDR2 is SYGVKD. The sequenced CDR3 bases are TGTGCCATCAGTGAGCACTCGGACAGGAAGGCTGAA. This translates into CAISEHSDRKAE. The entire CDR3 is CAISEHSDRKAEAFF.

This clone was observed at least ten times. The sequenced part of the CDR3 DNA is TGTGCCGTCGAGAGCGGGCTTCTCAATGAG. Residues: CAVESGLLNE. From start to end, the CDR3 is CAVESGLLNEQFF. This chain links TRBV19 with TRBJ2-1; tentative D call: TRBD2 (6 bases). With the read ending 3 residues before the CDR3 end, the germline J gene is used to fill in that end. Trimming took 11 bases from V and 6 from J, leaving 17 bases between them. This CDR3 is 13 amino acids long. CDR1 and CDR2 from the germline V gene are LNHDA and SQIVND (reference sequence). Full variable domain (rest looked up from reference TRBV19 and TRBJ2-1): DGGITQSPKYLFRKEGQNVTLSCEQNLNHDAMYWYRQDPGQGLRLIYYSQIVNDFQKGDIAEGYSVSREKKESFPLTVTSAQKNPTAFYLCAVESGLLNEQFFGPGTRLTVL.

Comment on this clone: The read gets to within 3 residues of the CDR3 end, and the germline J gene fills in the rest. The chain employs TRBV29-1 and TRBJ2-7; 8 bases are a match to TRBD1. J was trimmed by 3 bases and V by 7 bases; bases with no gene match: 8. The germline V gene has CDR1 SQVTM and CDR2 ANQGSEA. The CDR3 has 13 residues. This CDR3 is CSAKQGGGYEQYF. The sequenced part of the CDR3 DNA is TGCAGCGCGAAACAGGGGGGAGGCTACGAG.

This clone has a count of ten or more. The read gets to within 3 residues of the CDR3 end, and the germline J gene fills in the rest. V usage is TRBV19 and J usage is TRBJ1-1; D gene ambiguous. Germline-derived CDR1 and CDR2 are LNHDA and SQIVND (reference sequence). The CDR3 extends over 12 amino acids. V was pared by 6 bases and J by 1 base, with 6 bases between. CDR3 DNA, as far as it was read: TGTGCCAGTAGGCTAGGGAACACTGAA. Translation: CASRLGNTE. The entire CDR3 protein reads CASRLGNTEAFF.

This clone qualifies as medium-sized (0.01 to 0.1%). Read data end 3 residues before the CDR3 end; the end is taken from the germline J gene. The V and J genes are TRBV28 and TRBJ1-1; TRBD1 is a possible D gene (6 bases). Germline loops: CDR1 MDHEN, CDR2 SYDVKM. Between the trimmed V and J ends, which lost 5 bases and 1 base, there was a span of 17 bases. The CDR3 contains 16 residues. Partial CDR3 DNA: TGTGCCAGCAGTCCCCCGTGGACAGAAACGAACACTGAA. Translated, it gives CASSPPWTETNTE. The whole CDR3 sequence is CASSPPWTETNTEAFF.

This clone was counted at least ten times. The sequence runs out 3 residues before the end of the CDR3; the remainder is reconstructed from the germline J gene. This chain links TRBV7-3 with TRBJ2-1; a possible D gene is TRBD1 (6 bases). V lost 0 bases, J lost 4 bases, and 16 bases lay in between. The V gene's germline CDR1 is SGHTA and CDR2 FQGTGA. The CDR3 contains 17 residues. CDR3 protein: CASSLTKGKGVYNEQFF. The CDR3 bases that were read are TGTGCCAGCAGCTTAACGAAAGGGAAGGGGGTTTACAATGAG.

Points on this clone: The CDR3 end lies 3 residues beyond the end of the read and is filled in from the germline J gene. The chain links TRBV6-2 or TRBV6-3 to TRBJ2-1, with 12 bases aligning to TRBD2. Germline CDR1 and CDR2: MNHEY and SVGEGT. The CDR3 is made up of 16 amino acids. Trimming cost V 5 bases and J 9 bases; bases outside gene matches: 11. The DNA read from the CDR3 is TGTGCCAGCAGTGCCGCCCTAGCGGGAGGGGGTGGTGAG. Protein: CASSAALAGGGGE. The CDR3 as a whole reads CASSAALAGGGGEQFF.

This clone was recorded at least ten times. The sequence runs out 3 residues before the end of the CDR3; the remainder is reconstructed from the germline J gene. V usage is TRBV6-2 or TRBV6-3 and J usage is TRBJ1-2; 9 bases match TRBD1. The CDR3 covers 15 residues. Looked up from germline, CDR1 is MNHEY and CDR2 is SVGEGT. V was pared by 2 bases and J by 4 bases, with 5 bases of the junction left unmatched. Incomplete CDR3 DNA: TGTGCCAGCAGTTACACCGGGACAGGGACCTATGGC. This gives the protein CASSYTGTGTYG. Given in full, the CDR3 is CASSYTGTGTYGYTF.

Many counts were recorded for this clone. The chain's CDR3 is CASSSSGSTDTQYF. CDR3 DNA, as far as it was read: TGTGCCAGCAGCAGCAGCGGGAGCACAGATACG. This sequence joins TRBV6-2 or TRBV6-3 and TRBJ2-3, with D tentatively TRBD2 (6 bases). Read coverage stops 3 residues before the CDR3 terminus; the germline J gene supplies the remainder. The CDR3 extends over 14 amino acids. V gave up 6 bases and J gave up 0 bases, with 10 bases separating them. Looked up from germline, CDR1 is MNHEY and CDR2 is SVGEGT.

This clone was observed a handful of times. The read ends 3 residues early relative to the CDR3; the germline J gene fills the gap. The J gene is TRBJ1-2, the V gene TRBV30; D remains unclear. Trimming took off 3 bases at V and 3 bases at J, with 14 bases between the two ends. The CDR3 extends over 14 amino acids. CDR1 is GTSNPN, CDR2 SVGIG, per germline (reference sequence). The covered CDR3 bases are TGTGCCTGGAGGGCCGGGAGCGGGGACTATGGC. Its translation is CAWRAGSGDYG. The entire CDR3 sequence reads CAWRAGSGDYGYTF.

This clone has only a few counts. Read data end 3 residues before the CDR3 end; the end is taken from the germline J gene. V and J are TRBV19 and TRBJ2-2; possibly TRBD2 for D (7 bases). V lost 6 bases, J lost 5 bases, and 19 bases lay in between. CDR3 length: 16 amino acids. Looked up from germline, CDR1 is LNHDA and CDR2 is SQIVND (reference sequence). The sequenced CDR3 bases are TGTGCCAGTAGGGACCCCCGGGGGGCGGGGACCGGGGAG. Translating gives CASRDPRGAGTGE. In full, the CDR3 reads CASRDPRGAGTGELFF.

With regard to this clone: The observed sequence ends 3 residues before the CDR3 terminus, with the missing tail filled in from the germline J gene. This rearrangement joins TRBV19 to TRBJ2-5; 8 bases are shared with TRBD2. V trimming: 3 bases; J trimming: 4 bases; junction bases outside the gene matches: 4. The CDR3 runs to 14 residues. Germline assignment: CDR1 LNHDA and CDR2 SQIVND (reference sequence). The CDR3 bases that were read are TGTGCCAGTAGTATCCCGGGGGGGGGAGAGACC. Its protein product is CASSIPGGGET. The entire CDR3 protein is CASSIPGGGETQYF.

As regards this clone: The read is 3 residues too short to cover the CDR3 end, so that end is filled in from the germline J gene. The V gene is TRBV7-2, the J gene TRBJ2-2; no definite D call. Germline CDR1 reads SGHTA; CDR2 reads FQGNSA. The CDR3 has 14 residues. The V end lost 5 bases, the J end lost 6 bases, and 13 bases lay between the germline ends. CDR3 amino acids: CASSVPGYAGELFF. The CDR3 DNA, read in part, is TGTGCCAGCAGCGTCCCCGGGTATGCCGGGGAG.

On this clone: The read gets to within 3 residues of the CDR3 end, and the germline J gene fills in the rest. The gene calls are TRBV7-3 and TRBJ2-1; TRBD2 matches 7 bases. V dropped 4 bases and J dropped 7; count of bases not matched to a gene: 10. Germline V gives CDR1 SGHTA, CDR2 FQGTGA. The CDR3 extends over 15 amino acids. CDR3: CASSSLPLGGNEQFF. CDR3 bases read: TGTGCCAGCAGCTCTCTCCCTTTGGGGGGGAATGAG.

This clone was observed many times. The read comes to an end 3 residues before the CDR3 does, leaving the germline J gene to fill in the end. The V call is TRBV19, the J call TRBJ1-2, with D uncertain. Trimming stripped 3 bases from V and 0 bases from J, with 11 bases between. Germline CDR1 and CDR2: LNHDA and SQIVND (reference sequence). CDR3 length: 15 residues. The chain's CDR3 is CASSIVQYPNYGYTF. The covered CDR3 bases are TGTGCCAGTAGTATCGTACAGTATCCTAACTATGGC.